These 10 T cell receptor beta chains originate from one sample sequenced in a study of T-cell memory formation after mild COVID-19. One entry per CDR3 protein, called by TCRdb with MiXCR from the 5' RACE reads. This table has roughly 410,000 distinct CDR3 sequences, about 24% appearing once. Input material: PBMCs or a T cell subset sorted from them (not recorded which). All receptors derive from an adult woman who had mild COVID-19 (a few samples of this study predate the infection). Cell type and time point are not known.

As DNA, the CDR3 is TGTGCCACCAGTGATTTCCGGGTAAATGAGCAGTTCTTC. Translation: CATSDFRVNEQFF. The chain is built from TRBV24-1 and TRBJ2-1; D not resolved. Germline values: CDR1 KGHDR, CDR2 SFDVKD. The CDR3 has 13 residues. With 1 base removed from V and 7 bases from J, the gap between germline ends came to 7 bases.

V usage is TRBV11-2 and J usage is TRBJ2-1; the D is unclear. In germline, CDR1 is SGHAT, CDR2 FQNNGV. This CDR3 comprises 13 residues. Trimming cost V 0 bases and J 11 bases, with 11 bases left between them. This CDR3 is CASSLDLPRKQFF. CDR3 DNA: TGTGCCAGCAGCTTAGATCTCCCTCGTAAGCAGTTCTTC. Full variable domain (outside the CDR3, taken from reference TRBV11-2 and TRBJ2-1): EAGVAQSPRYKIIEKRQSVAFWCNPISGHATLYWYQQILGQGPKLLIQFQNNGVVDDSQLPKDRFSAERLKGVDSTLKIQPAKLEDSAVYLCASSLDLPRKQFFGPGTRLTVL.

This clonotype was found a few times. This chain uses TRBV12-3 or TRBV12-4 with TRBJ2-3, with unresolved D. V was shortened by 0 bases and J by 0 bases, with 7 bases between the two germline ends. This CDR3 is built from 15 residues. The CDR3 nucleotides read TGTGCCAGCAGTTTAGCGGGGATTAGCACAGATACGCAGTATTTT. Translation gives CASSLAGISTDTQYF.

This clonotype was detected once. The junction differs from germline at one of its ends, possibly a read error. The chain recombines TRBV30 with TRBJ2-3; D is uncertain. The CDR3 has 16 amino acids. Germline V gene data show CDR1 as GTSNPN and CDR2 as SVGIG (reference sequence). The CDR3 region is CAWKPRTALSTDSQYF. The DNA of the CDR3 is TGTGCCTGGAAGCCTCGGACGGCCTTGAGCACAGATTCGCAGTATTTT.

This clonotype was observed a handful of times. This chain's CDR3 is CASSEEGVGNQPQHF. The CDR3 region has the DNA TGTGCCAGCAGTGAAGAGGGGGTTGGCAATCAGCCCCAGCATTTT. V and J are TRBV2 and TRBJ1-5, with D possibly being TRBD1 (6 bases). The CDR3 runs to 15 residues. V was shortened by 1 base and J by 2 bases, with 9 bases between the two germline ends. Germline assignment: CDR1 SNHLY and CDR2 FYNNEI.

This clonotype was picked up a small number of times. V usage is TRBV6-5 and J usage is TRBJ2-1; 14 bases match TRBD2. The CDR3 sequence is 14 residues long. Per germline, CDR1 MNHEY and CDR2 SVGAGI. The V segment lost 7 bases and the J segment 8 bases; nucleotides outside the gene matches: 4. In DNA form, the CDR3 reads TGTGCCAGCACCCCGGGACTAGCGGGAGATGAGCAGTTCTTC. Protein: CASTPGLAGDEQFF.

This chain joins TRBV15 and TRBJ2-5; D perhaps matches TRBD2 (6 bases). CDR1 is LNHNV, CDR2 YYDKDF, per germline (reference sequence). The CDR3 loop spans 16 amino acids. Trimming shortened V by 1 base and J by 5 bases, and 17 bases separated the two germline ends. CDR3 DNA sequence: TGTGCCACCAGCAGAGTCGGAGGGCTCGTGAGGGAGACCCAGTACTTC. Protein sequence: CATSRVGGLVRETQYF. The full variable domain, with the rest looked up from reference TRBV15 and TRBJ2-5, is DAMVIQNPRYQVTQFGKPVTLSCSQTLNHNVMYWYQQKSSQAPKLLFHYYDKDFNNEADTPDNFQSRRPNTSFCFLDIRSPGLGDTAMYLCATSRVGGLVRETQYFGPGTRLLVL.

The chain employs TRBV5-1 and TRBJ2-3, with a tentative D call TRBD2 (5 bases). The V gene lost 4 bases and the J gene lost 6 bases, with 15 bases spanning the gap. The CDR3 contains 14 residues. CDR1 is SGHRS, CDR2 YFSETQ, per germline. The CDR3, as DNA: TGCGCCAGCAGCCTAGCCGGCCTAGTGGATACGCAGTATTTT. It encodes CASSLAGLVDTQYF.

The chain has TRBV24-1 and TRBJ2-1, with a weak D call TRBD1 (6 bases). The CDR3 runs 16 residues. CDR1 is KGHDR and CDR2 is SFDVKD in the germline V gene. The V and J ends lost 3 bases and 0 bases respectively, with 11 bases between them. The CDR3 DNA is TGTGCCACCAGTGATCCTGACAGGCTCTCCTACAATGAGCAGTTCTTC. Its protein product is CATSDPDRLSYNEQFF.

This clonotype was counted many times. Sequence at one end of the junction differs from germline and may be a read error. V gene TRBV12-3 or TRBV12-4 combines with J gene TRBJ2-1; D gene unclear. This CDR3 has 11 amino acids. The CDR3 is CASSLLGEQFF. The CDR3 DNA follows: TGCGCCAGCAGCTTGTTGGGTGAGCAGTTCTTC.